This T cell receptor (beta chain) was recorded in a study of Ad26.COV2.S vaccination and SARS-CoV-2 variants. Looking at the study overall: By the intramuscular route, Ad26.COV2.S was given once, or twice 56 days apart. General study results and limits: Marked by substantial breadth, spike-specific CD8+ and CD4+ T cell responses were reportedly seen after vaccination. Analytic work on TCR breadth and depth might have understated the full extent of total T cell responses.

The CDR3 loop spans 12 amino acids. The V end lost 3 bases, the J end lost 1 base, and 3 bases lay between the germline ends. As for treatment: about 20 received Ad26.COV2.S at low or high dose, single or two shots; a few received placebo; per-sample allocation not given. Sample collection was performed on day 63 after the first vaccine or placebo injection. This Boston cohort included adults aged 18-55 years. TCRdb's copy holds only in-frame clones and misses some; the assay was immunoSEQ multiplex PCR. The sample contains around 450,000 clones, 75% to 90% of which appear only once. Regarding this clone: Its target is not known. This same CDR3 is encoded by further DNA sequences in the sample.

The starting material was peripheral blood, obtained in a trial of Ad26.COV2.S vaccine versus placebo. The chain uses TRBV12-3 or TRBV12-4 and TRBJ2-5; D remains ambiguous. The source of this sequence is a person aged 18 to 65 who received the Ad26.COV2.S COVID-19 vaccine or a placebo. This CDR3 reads CASSFGQETQYF. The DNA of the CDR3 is TGTGCCAGCAGTTTCGGCCAAGAGACCCAGTACTTC.